This TCR beta chain comes out of a study of T cell repertoires in cytomegalovirus infection. Study details: Matching HLA type, along with CMV infection, was indicated by public TCR beta signatures.

The CDR3 is made up of 16 amino acids. V lost 10 bases, J lost 2 bases, and 22 bases lay in between. TCRdb called the reads again in MiXCR, with one record for every CDR3 protein. Of over 100,000 distinct CDR3 sequences listed, about 30% were seen once; the top ten hold about 81%. Comment on this clonotype: No antigen is known for it.

The TCR was taken from a human donor in good health (CMV status not recorded). Some clones in this sample may be carry-over from other donors' samples. The specimen comprised CD8+ T cells from cultured PBMCs, sampled from culture after CMV antigen stimulation. The chain uses TRBV12-3 or TRBV12-4 and TRBJ2-3; the D gene is possibly TRBD1 (6 bases). CDR3 sequence: CAISDGARDITDTQYF. CDR3 nucleotide sequence: TGTGCCATATCAGACGGTGCCAGGGACATCACAGATACGCAGTATTTT.